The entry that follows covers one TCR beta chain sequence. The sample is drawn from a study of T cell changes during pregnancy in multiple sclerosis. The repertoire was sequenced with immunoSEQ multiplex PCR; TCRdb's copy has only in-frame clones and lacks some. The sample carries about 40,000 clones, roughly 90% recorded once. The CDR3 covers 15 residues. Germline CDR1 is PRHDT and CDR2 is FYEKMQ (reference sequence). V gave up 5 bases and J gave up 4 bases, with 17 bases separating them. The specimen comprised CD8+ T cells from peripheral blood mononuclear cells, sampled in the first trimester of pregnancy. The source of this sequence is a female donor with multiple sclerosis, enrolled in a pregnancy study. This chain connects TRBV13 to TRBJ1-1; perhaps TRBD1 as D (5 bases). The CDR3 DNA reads TGTGCCAGCAGCCCCGGGGGGGAGGGTGGCACTGAAGCTTTCTTT. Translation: CASSPGGEGGTEAFF. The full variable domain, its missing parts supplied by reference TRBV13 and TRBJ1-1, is AAGVIQSPRHLIKEKRETATLKCYPIPRHDTVYWYQQGPGQDPQFLISFYEKMQSDKGSIPDRFSAQQFSDYHSELNMSSLELGDSALYFCASSPGGEGGTEAFFGQGTRLTVV.